These 3 T cell receptor beta chains were all obtained from the same sample, sequenced in a study of blood T cell repertoires in COVID-19. Method: immunoSEQ multiplex PCR; TCRdb's copy keeps in-frame clones and lacks some. The table lists some 300,000 clones, approximately 91% of them singletons, with 1.7% in the top ten. The sample was PBMCs or T cells enriched from blood (not recorded which). The origin of the receptors is a woman between 35 and 50 years old who had recovered from COVID-19.

V and J are TRBV4-1 and TRBJ1-5, with 7 positions matching TRBD1. V lost 2 bases to trimming and J lost 5 bases; unmatched junction nucleotides: 9. The germline V gene encodes CDR1 MGHRA and CDR2 YSYEKL. The CDR3 spans 16 residues. CDR3 DNA: TGCGCCAGCAGCCAATCCGACAGGGAATGGGATCAGCCCCAGCATTTT. It codes for CASSQSDREWDQPQHF.

CDR3 nucleotide sequence: TGTGCCACCAGCAGAGATCCAGGCCTTGGGTCTGGCTACACCTTC. Its protein product is CATSRDPGLGSGYTF. The chain joins TRBV15 to TRBJ1-2, with D unresolved. The V gene lost 0 bases and the J gene lost 7 bases, with 15 bases spanning the gap. CDR1 is LNHNV, CDR2 YYDKDF, per germline (reference sequence). This CDR3 is 15 amino acids long.

The chain combines TRBV2 with TRBJ2-5; perhaps TRBD2 as D (7 bases). Trimming pared 8 bases from V and 1 base from J, leaving 14 bases between. Germline CDR1 reads SNHLY; CDR2 reads FYNNEI. CDR3 size: 14 residues. CDR3 DNA: TGTGCCAGCCTCGAGGGGGGGAGCCAAGAGACCCAGTACTTC. It specifies CASLEGGSQETQYF.